The rows below give T cell receptor beta chains drawn from one sample of a study of T cells in Graves' hyperthyroidism and ophthalmopathy. TCRdb used MiXCR to reprocess the multiplex PCR reads, holding one entry per CDR3 protein. The sample gives 530,000 or so distinct CDR3 sequences, roughly 25% of which show up once; about 11% is in the top ten. The sequencing input was blood. The receptors were gathered from a woman aged 25 to 39 with Graves' ophthalmopathy. CDR3s include the opening cysteine and the closing phenylalanine or tryptophan. D genes are given only for firm matches. The size entry is marked missing in some rows and otherwise reads once, few, many or a size class.

v_call	j_call	cdr3_length	d_call	clone_size	cdr3_nt	cdr3_aa
TRBV2	TRBJ2-3	16	NA	few	TGTGCCAGCACGTTTAGGGGCAGGGGCGGCACAGATACGCAGTATTTT	CASTFRGRGGTDTQYF
TRBV10-2	TRBJ1-1	12	NA	NA	TGCGCCAGCAGTGATTGGACAGATGAAGCTTTCTTT	CASSDWTDEAFF
TRBV20-1	TRBJ1-2	13	NA	NA	TGCAGTGCTACGCCAGACGCGGCCTATGGCTACACCTTC	CSATPDAAYGYTF
TRBV9	TRBJ1-2	13	NA	few	TGTGCCAGCAGCGTCGCGGGGGGCGCCGGCTACACCTTC	CASSVAGGAGYTF
TRBV7-8	TRBJ1-5	14	NA	NA	TGTGCCAGCAGCAGGGCCAGCTTAGAGCAGCCCCAGCATTTT	CASSRASLEQPQHF
TRBV6-5	TRBJ1-2	13	NA	many	TGTGCCAGCAGTTACGGGGAGGGTTATGGCTACACCTTC	CASSYGEGYGYTF
TRBV4-3	TRBJ2-7	15	NA	many	TGCGCCAGCAGCCAAGACAACAGGGAAGGCTACGAGCAGTACTTC	CASSQDNREGYEQYF
TRBV3-1	TRBJ1-5	12	NA	many	TGTGCCAGCAGCCAAGGAGTCCAGCCCCAGCATTTT	CASSQGVQPQHF
TRBV7-9	TRBJ2-5	14	NA	many	TGTGCCAGCAGCTTAGCAGGGGGGGTTGAGACCCAGTACTTC	CASSLAGGVETQYF
TRBV7-3	TRBJ1-6	13	NA	NA	TGTGCCAGCAGCCCCCTGACTAATTCACCCCTCCACTTT	CASSPLTNSPLHF
TRBV27	TRBJ1-5	16	NA	many	TGTGCCAGCAGTTTATACTCAGGGCTTAGCAATCAGCCCCAGCATTTT	CASSLYSGLSNQPQHF
TRBV28	TRBJ1-5	16	NA	NA	TGTGCCAGCAGTTTGGATATGAGGGGATCGAGGCAGCCCCAGCATTTT	CASSLDMRGSRQPQHF
TRBV12-3/TRBV12-4	TRBJ2-7	13	NA	many	TGTGCCAGCAGGCGGGGACATCAGTACGAGCAGTACTTC	CASRRGHQYEQYF
TRBV29-1	TRBJ2-7	14	TRBD1	many	TGCAGCGTTGAAATGAGCGGACAGGGGTACGAGCAGTACTTC	CSVEMSGQGYEQYF
TRBV5-1	TRBJ1-1	13	NA	NA	TGCGCCAGCAGCCCCGGGGCCATGGCTGAAGCTTTCTTT	CASSPGAMAEAFF
TRBV7-3	TRBJ1-2	14	TRBD1	NA	TGTGCCAGCAGCTCACAGGGGGCTGTTGATGGCTACTCCTTC	CASSSQGAVDGYSF
TRBV2	TRBJ2-2	13	NA	few	TGTGCCAGCAGTGAAGCACTTCTGGGGGAGCTGTTTTTT	CASSEALLGELFF
TRBV12-3/TRBV12-4	TRBJ1-3	15	NA	many	TGTGCCAGCAGGTATGGACACATCTCTGGAAACACCATATATTTT	CASRYGHISGNTIYF
TRBV27	TRBJ2-7	14	NA	many	TGTGCCAGCAGTGACACGGACAGACCGTACGAGCAGTACTTC	CASSDTDRPYEQYF
TRBV15	TRBJ2-7	14	NA	NA	TGTGCCACCAGCACAGCGACTGGGACCTACGAGCAGTACTTC	CATSTATGTYEQYF
TRBV27	TRBJ2-5	15	NA	many	TGTGCCAGCAGTTTCGCGGGGGCCTCATTGGAGACCCAGTACTTC	CASSFAGASLETQYF
TRBV20-1	TRBJ1-2	12	NA	once	TGCAGTGCCCAGGGGCCGTTTTATGGCTACACCTTC	CSAQGPFYGYTF
TRBV13	TRBJ2-7	16	NA	NA	TGTGCCAGCAGCTTAGGCCAGGCGGGCGAAACCTACGAGCAGTACTTC	CASSLGQAGETYEQYF
TRBV6-1	TRBJ2-7	15	NA	many	TGTGCCAGCAGTGAAGCCAAGGCCAGGGTGGACGAGCAGTACTTC	CASSEAKARVDEQYF
TRBV28	TRBJ2-7	14	NA	many	TGTGCCAGCGGGCAGGAAGGGGCTTCCTACGAGCAGTACTTC	CASGQEGASYEQYF
TRBV11-1	TRBJ1-2	17	TRBD1	many	TGTGCCAGCAGCCTAAACCCCTTAGGACAGGGGGGTCGGGGCTACACCTTC	CASSLNPLGQGGRGYTF
TRBV9	TRBJ1-1	15	NA	NA	TGTGCCAGCAGCGTAGTTACTGCGGGGAACACTGAAGCTTTCTTT	CASSVVTAGNTEAFF
TRBV9	TRBJ2-7	13	NA	many	TGTGCCAGCAGCCCACTAGGACGTTACGAGCAGTACTTC	CASSPLGRYEQYF
TRBV11-1	TRBJ2-7	13	NA	few	TGTGCCAGCCATACTCCAGGATCCTACGAGCAGTACTTC	CASHTPGSYEQYF
TRBV28	TRBJ2-2	13	NA	NA	TGTGCCAGCAGTCCAGATACAGGGGGGGAGCTGTTTTTT	CASSPDTGGELFF
TRBV19	TRBJ1-1	12	NA	NA	TGTGCCAGTAAAACACAGAACACTGAAGCTTTCTTT	CASKTQNTEAFF
TRBV6-5	TRBJ1-5	14	NA	many	TGTGCCAGCAGATGGCAGGGAGGCAATCAGCCCCAGCATTTT	CASRWQGGNQPQHF
TRBV7-2	TRBJ2-5	15	TRBD2	many	TGTGCCAGCAGCTCACTAGCGGGGGGGTTTGAGACCCAGTACTTC	CASSSLAGGFETQYF
TRBV27	TRBJ1-2	15	TRBD1	NA	TGTGCCAGCAGTCCTAACAGGGGGCGCGGCTATGGCTACACCTTC	CASSPNRGRGYGYTF
TRBV12-3/TRBV12-4	TRBJ1-2	14	TRBD1	many	TGTGCCACCGACAGGGTTTCAGATCCGTACGGCTACACCTTC	CATDRVSDPYGYTF
TRBV25-1	TRBJ1-2	13	NA	NA	TGTGCCAGCAGTGAACACCAGGGCTATGGCTACACCTTC	CASSEHQGYGYTF
TRBV15	TRBJ2-5	17	TRBD2	many	TGTGCCACCAGCAGAGATGGGCGCGGGGGGTTCGGGGAGACCCAGTACTTC	CATSRDGRGGFGETQYF
TRBV11-2	TRBJ2-7	18	TRBD2	NA	TGTGCCAGCAGCCCCCCCGGCGCGGGGGGGCCTGCCTCCTACGAGCAGTACTTC	CASSPPGAGGPASYEQYF
TRBV30	TRBJ2-1	16	TRBD2	NA	TGTGCCTGGAGTCCCGTGTACAGCGGGGGGGTAGGTGAGCAGTTCTTC	CAWSPVYSGGVGEQFF
TRBV11-2	TRBJ2-5	16	NA	few	TGTGCCAGCAGCTTAGGATGGACCGCCGAGGGAGAGACCCAGTACTTC	CASSLGWTAEGETQYF
TRBV12-3/TRBV12-4	TRBJ2-7	13	NA	NA	TGTGCCAGCAGTTCGGGGTCCTCCTACGATCAGTACTTC	CASSSGSSYDQYF
TRBV28	TRBJ2-7	15	TRBD1	many	TGTGCCAGCAGTGGCGCCGGGACAGGGTTGGACGAGCAGTACTTC	CASSGAGTGLDEQYF
TRBV20-1	TRBJ2-2	14	NA	many	TGCAGTGCTAGATATATGGGGCCGCCCGGGGAGCTGTTTTTT	CSARYMGPPGELFF
TRBV29-1	TRBJ1-1	11	NA	many	TGCAGCGTTGTGGGGGGACCTGAAGCTTTCTTT	CSVVGGPEAFF
TRBV10-2	TRBJ1-1	15	TRBD1	NA	TGCGCCAGCAGTGATACGGACAGGGGGGGGAATGAAGCTTTCTTT	CASSDTDRGGNEAFF
TRBV29-1	TRBJ1-2	16	TRBD1	few	TGCAGCGTTGAAGATTCGGAGGCAGGGGGATTTTATGGCTACACCTTC	CSVEDSEAGGFYGYTF
TRBV6-1	TRBJ2-2	16	NA	many	TGTGCCAGCAGTGCGTGGGGGGCTCAGAACACCGGGGAGCTGTTTTTT	CASSAWGAQNTGELFF
TRBV4-2	TRBJ2-7	13	NA	many	TGTGCCAGCAGCCATTTACAGTCATACGAGCAGTACTTC	CASSHLQSYEQYF
TRBV30	TRBJ2-2	13	NA	many	TGTGCCTGGAGCCGGGCGAACACCGGGGAGCTGTTTTTT	CAWSRANTGELFF
TRBV28	TRBJ2-1	15	TRBD1	NA	TGTGCCAGCAGTTCACCGGGACAGGGTATTGATGAGCAGTTCTTC	CASSSPGQGIDEQFF